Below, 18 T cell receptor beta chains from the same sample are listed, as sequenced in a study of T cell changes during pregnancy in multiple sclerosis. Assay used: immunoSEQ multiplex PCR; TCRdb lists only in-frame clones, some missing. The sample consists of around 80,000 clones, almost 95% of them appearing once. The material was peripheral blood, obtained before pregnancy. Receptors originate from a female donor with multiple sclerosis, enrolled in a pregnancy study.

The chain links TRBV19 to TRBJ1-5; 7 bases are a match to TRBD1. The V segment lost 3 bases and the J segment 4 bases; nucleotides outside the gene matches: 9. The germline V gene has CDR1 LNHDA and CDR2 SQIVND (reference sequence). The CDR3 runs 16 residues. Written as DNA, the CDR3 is TGTGCCAGTAGTATTCCCCAGGGACAGCTAAATCAGCCCCAGCATTTT. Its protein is CASSIPQGQLNQPQHF.

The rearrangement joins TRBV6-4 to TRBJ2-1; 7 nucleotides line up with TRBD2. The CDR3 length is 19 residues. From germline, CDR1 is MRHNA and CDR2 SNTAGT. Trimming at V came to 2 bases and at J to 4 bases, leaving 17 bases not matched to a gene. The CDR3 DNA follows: TGTGCCAGCAGTGACCGCCGGTTCTCTAGCGGCCCCTTATACAATGAGCAGTTCTTC. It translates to CASSDRRFSSGPLYNEQFF.

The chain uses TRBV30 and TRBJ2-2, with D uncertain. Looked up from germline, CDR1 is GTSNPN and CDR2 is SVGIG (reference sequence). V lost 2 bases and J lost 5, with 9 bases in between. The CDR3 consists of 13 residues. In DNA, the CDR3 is TGTGCCTGGAGTCTGACACAAACCGGGGAGCTGTTTTTT. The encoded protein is CAWSLTQTGELFF.

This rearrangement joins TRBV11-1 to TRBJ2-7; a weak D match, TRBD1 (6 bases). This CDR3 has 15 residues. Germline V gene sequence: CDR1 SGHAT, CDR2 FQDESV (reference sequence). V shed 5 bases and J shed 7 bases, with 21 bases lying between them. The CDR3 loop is CASSLDRVAWEEQYF. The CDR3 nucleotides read TGTGCCAGCAGCCTGGACAGAGTAGCCTGGGAAGAGCAGTACTTC.

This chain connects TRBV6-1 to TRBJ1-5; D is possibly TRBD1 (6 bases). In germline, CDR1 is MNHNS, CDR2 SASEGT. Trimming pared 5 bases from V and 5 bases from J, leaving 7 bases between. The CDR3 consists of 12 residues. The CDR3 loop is CASSPGDQPQHF. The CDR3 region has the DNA TGTGCCAGCAGTCCAGGGGATCAGCCCCAGCATTTT.

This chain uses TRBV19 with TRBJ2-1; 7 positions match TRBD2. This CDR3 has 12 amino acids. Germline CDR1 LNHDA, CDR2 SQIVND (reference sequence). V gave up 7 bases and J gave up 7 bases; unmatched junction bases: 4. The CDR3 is CASNYGRNEQFF. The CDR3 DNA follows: TGTGCCAGTAACTACGGGAGGAATGAGCAGTTCTTC.

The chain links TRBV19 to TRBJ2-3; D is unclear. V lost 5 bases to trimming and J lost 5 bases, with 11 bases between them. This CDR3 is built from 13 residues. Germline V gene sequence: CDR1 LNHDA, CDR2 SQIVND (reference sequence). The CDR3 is CASSLVNVDTQYF. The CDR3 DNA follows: TGTGCCAGTAGTCTAGTAAATGTAGATACGCAGTATTTT. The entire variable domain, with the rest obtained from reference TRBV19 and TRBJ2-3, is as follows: DGGITQSPKYLFRKEGQNVTLSCEQNLNHDAMYWYRQDPGQGLRLIYYSQIVNDFQKGDIAEGYSVSREKKESFPLTVTSAQKNPTAFYLCASSLVNVDTQYFGPGTRLTVL.

The CDR3 sequence is CASSLIRQGARGYTF. CDR3 nucleotide sequence: TGTGCCAGCAGCTTAATCCGTCAGGGGGCGCGGGGCTACACCTTC. The V call is TRBV7-2, the J call TRBJ1-2; 8 positions match TRBD1. Germline loops: CDR1 SGHTA, CDR2 FQGNSA. With V trimmed by 2 bases and J by 8 bases, 10 bases remained unmatched. CDR3 size: 15 residues.

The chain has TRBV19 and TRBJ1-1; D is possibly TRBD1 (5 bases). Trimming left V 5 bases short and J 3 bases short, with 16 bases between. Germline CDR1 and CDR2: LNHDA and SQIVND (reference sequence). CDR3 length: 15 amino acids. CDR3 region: CASSLTGLSYTEAFF. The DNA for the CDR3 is TGTGCCAGTAGTTTAACAGGTCTGTCATACACTGAAGCTTTCTTT.

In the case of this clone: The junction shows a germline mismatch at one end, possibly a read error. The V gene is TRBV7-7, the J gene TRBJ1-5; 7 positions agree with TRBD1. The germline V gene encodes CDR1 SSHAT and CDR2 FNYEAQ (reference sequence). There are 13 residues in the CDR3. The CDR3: CASSHGTDQPQHF. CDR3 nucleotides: TGTGCTAGCAGCCACGGGACAGACCAACCCCAGCATTTT.

The CDR3 loop reads CASSRGQGRDTQYF. CDR3 coding DNA: TGTGCCAGCAGCCGCGGGCAGGGGAGAGATACGCAGTATTTT. V usage is TRBV5-4 and J usage is TRBJ2-3; possibly TRBD1 for D (6 bases). The V end was cut by 4 bases, the J end by 5 bases, with 14 bases between. CDR3 length equals 14 residues. CDR1 is SGHNT and CDR2 is YYREEE in the germline V gene (reference sequence).

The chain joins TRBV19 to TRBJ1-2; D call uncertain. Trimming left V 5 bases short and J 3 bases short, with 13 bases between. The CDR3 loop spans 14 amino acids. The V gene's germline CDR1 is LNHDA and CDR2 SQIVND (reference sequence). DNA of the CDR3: TGTGCCAGTAGTTATCAGTCAGACTACTATGGCTACACCTTC. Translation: CASSYQSDYYGYTF. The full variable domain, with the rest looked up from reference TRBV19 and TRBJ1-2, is DGGITQSPKYLFRKEGQNVTLSCEQNLNHDAMYWYRQDPGQGLRLIYYSQIVNDFQKGDIAEGYSVSREKKESFPLTVTSAQKNPTAFYLCASSYQSDYYGYTFGSGTRLTVV.

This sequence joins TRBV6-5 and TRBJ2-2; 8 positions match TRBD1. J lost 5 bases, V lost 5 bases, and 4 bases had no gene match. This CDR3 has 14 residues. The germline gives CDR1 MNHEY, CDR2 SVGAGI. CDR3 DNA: TGTGCCAGCAGTCCCAGGACAGGGACCGGGGAGCTGTTTTTT. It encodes CASSPRTGTGELFF.

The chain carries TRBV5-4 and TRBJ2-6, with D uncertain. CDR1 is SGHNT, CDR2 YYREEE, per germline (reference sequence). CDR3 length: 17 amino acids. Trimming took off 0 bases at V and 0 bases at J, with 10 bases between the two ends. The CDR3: CASSLGGSFSGANVLTF. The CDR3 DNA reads TGTGCCAGCAGCTTGGGTGGCAGTTTCTCTGGGGCCAACGTCCTGACTTTC. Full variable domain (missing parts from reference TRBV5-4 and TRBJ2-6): ETGVTQSPTHLIKTRGQQVTLRCSSQSGHNTVSWYQQALGQGPQFIFQYYREEENGRGNFPPRFSGLQFPNYSSELNVNALELDDSALYLCASSLGGSFSGANVLTFGAGSRLTVL.

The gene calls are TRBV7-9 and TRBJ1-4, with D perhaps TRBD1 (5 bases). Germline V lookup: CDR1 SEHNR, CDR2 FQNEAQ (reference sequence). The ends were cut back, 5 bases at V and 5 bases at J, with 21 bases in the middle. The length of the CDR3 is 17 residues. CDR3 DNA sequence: TGTGCCAGCAGCGAAACTGACAAGGGGTTTAAAAATGAAAAACTGTTTTTT. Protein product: CASSETDKGFKNEKLFF. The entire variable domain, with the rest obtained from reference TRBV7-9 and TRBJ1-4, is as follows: DTGVSQNPRHKITKRGQNVTFRCDPISEHNRLYWYRQTLGQGPEFLTYFQNEAQLEKSRLLSDRFSAERPKGSFSTLEIQRTEQGDSAMYLCASSETDKGFKNEKLFFGSGTQLSVL.

The chain's CDR3 is CASSFGAGNTIYF. The CDR3 DNA reads TGTGCCAGCAGCTTTGGAGCGGGAAACACCATATATTTT. This chain joins TRBV13 and TRBJ1-3; D remains unclear. CDR1 is PRHDT, CDR2 FYEKMQ, per germline (reference sequence). The CDR3 is 13 amino acids. With 3 bases removed from V and 4 bases from J, the gap between germline ends came to 7 bases.

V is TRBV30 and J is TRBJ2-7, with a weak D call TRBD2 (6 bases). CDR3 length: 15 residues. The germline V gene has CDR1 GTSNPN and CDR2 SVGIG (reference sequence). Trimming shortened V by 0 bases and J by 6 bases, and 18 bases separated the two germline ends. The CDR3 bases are TGTGCCTGGAGTGTACGGAGGGCGGGGACCGCCGAGCAGTACTTC. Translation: CAWSVRRAGTAEQYF. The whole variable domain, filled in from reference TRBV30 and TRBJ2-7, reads SQTIHQWPATLVQPVGSPLSLECTVEGTSNPNLYWYRQAAGRGLQLLFYSVGIGQISSEVPQNLSASRPQDRQFILSSKKLLLSDSGFYLCAWSVRRAGTAEQYFGPGTRLTVT.

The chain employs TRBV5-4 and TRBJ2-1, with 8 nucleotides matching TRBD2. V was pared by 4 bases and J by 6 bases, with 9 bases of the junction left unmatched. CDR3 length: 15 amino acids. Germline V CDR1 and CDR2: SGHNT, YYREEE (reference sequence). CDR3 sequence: CASSIPGLESNEQFF. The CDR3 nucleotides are TGTGCCAGCAGCATCCCGGGACTAGAGTCCAATGAGCAGTTCTTC.